These 30 T cell receptor beta chains originate from one sample sequenced in a study of blood T cell repertoires in COVID-19. Using immunoSEQ multiplex PCR, the repertoire was profiled, and TCRdb retains in-frame clones only, with some absent. Of fewer than 45,000 clones listed, approximately 84% are singletons. The sequencing input was peripheral blood. The receptors originated from a human donor in a cohort sampled during active COVID-19.

The rearrangement links TRBV7-2 to TRBJ1-1; a weak D match, TRBD1 (5 bases). Trimming stripped 1 base from V and 4 bases from J, with 10 bases between. Germline V lookup: CDR1 SGHTA, CDR2 FQGNSA. This CDR3 region has 14 residues. CDR3 DNA: TGTGCCAGCAGCTTAGGGTTCAGGGCCACTGAAGCTTTCTTT. This codes for CASSLGFRATEAFF.

In its sample, this clone was seen a few times. V and J are TRBV6-4 and TRBJ1-6; D gene uncertain. Germline loops: CDR1 MRHNA, CDR2 SNTAGT. The V end was cut by 7 bases, the J end by 5 bases, with 21 bases between. There are 17 residues in the CDR3. The CDR3 reads CASILAGKQRDNSPLHF. The CDR3 DNA reads as TGTGCCAGCATATTGGCGGGGAAACAGAGGGATAATTCACCCCTCCACTTT.

This sequence joins TRBV2 and TRBJ1-4, with D tentatively TRBD1 (6 bases). Germline assignment: CDR1 SNHLY and CDR2 FYNNEI. This CDR3 region has 15 residues. The germline V and J ends were trimmed by 3 bases and 3 bases, with 11 bases remaining between them. The CDR3 sequence is CASSDGGAANEKLFF. The CDR3 DNA sequence: TGTGCCAGCAGTGATGGGGGGGCTGCTAATGAAAAACTGTTTTTT. Full variable domain (remainder filled in from reference TRBV2 and TRBJ1-4): EPEVTQTPSHQVTQMGQEVILRCVPISNHLYFYWYRQILGQKVEFLVSFYNNEISEKSEIFDDQFSVERPDGSNFTLKIRSTKLEDSAMYFCASSDGGAANEKLFFGSGTQLSVL.

The chain couples TRBV4-2 to TRBJ2-7; tentatively, D is TRBD2 (5 bases). The CDR3 length is 15 residues. V shed 1 base and J shed 3 bases, with 13 bases lying between them. Germline V gives CDR1 LGHNA, CDR2 YNFKEQ. CDR3: CASSQAAGEGYEQYF. CDR3 coding DNA: TGTGCCAGCAGCCAAGCTGCGGGCGAAGGCTACGAGCAGTACTTC.

CDR3 in DNA: TGTGCCAGCAGTCTAGACAGGGGGGGACCCTACGAGCAGTACTTC. This gives the protein CASSLDRGGPYEQYF. The chain links TRBV2 to TRBJ2-7; 9 bases fit TRBD1. With 5 bases clipped from V and 2 bases from J, the junction kept 7 bases outside the gene matches. There are 15 residues in the CDR3. Germline V CDR1 and CDR2: SNHLY, FYNNEI.

The chain combines TRBV27 with TRBJ1-6; 7 bases map to TRBD1. The CDR3 has 13 residues. V gave up 3 bases and J gave up 10 bases; unmatched junction bases: 3. Germline lookup yields CDR1 MNHEY and CDR2 SMNVEV (reference sequence). CDR3 in DNA: TGTGCCAGCAGTTTCCTACAGGGGTCACCCCTCCACTTT. It specifies CASSFLQGSPLHF.

The chain links TRBV5-1 to TRBJ1-1, with D possibly TRBD1 on 5 matching bases. The V and J ends lost 0 bases and 6 bases respectively, with 12 bases between them. Per germline, CDR1 SGHRS and CDR2 YFSETQ. CDR3 length: 14 residues. The CDR3 spells CASSLERQIAEAFF. In DNA form, the CDR3 reads TGCGCCAGCAGCTTGGAGCGACAGATCGCTGAAGCTTTCTTT.

This chain connects TRBV5-1 to TRBJ1-6; 7 nucleotides line up with TRBD1. The CDR3 runs 15 residues. V shed 4 bases and J 7 bases; nucleotides not matched to a gene: 8. From germline, CDR1 is SGHRS and CDR2 YFSETQ. The chain's CDR3 is CASSDREFGNSPLHF. In DNA, the CDR3 is TGCGCCAGCAGCGACAGGGAATTCGGCAATTCACCCCTCCACTTT.

The chain uses TRBV6-2 or TRBV6-3 and TRBJ2-6; 15 nucleotides align to TRBD2. The CDR3 is 19 amino acids. Germline CDR1 and CDR2: MNHEY and SVGEGT. With 4 bases clipped from V and 5 bases from J, the junction kept 9 bases outside the gene matches. DNA of the CDR3: TGTGCCAGCAGTTCCGGACTAGCGGGGGGGCCCCTGCGGGCCAACGTCCTGACTTTC. Its translation: CASSSGLAGGPLRANVLTF.

The chain is built from TRBV3-1 (or the pseudogene TRBV3-2) and TRBJ2-4, with TRBD2 as a possible D gene (6 bases). The germline V gene has CDR1 LGHDT and CDR2 YNNKEL (reference sequence). Trimming took off 5 bases at V and 8 bases at J, with 16 bases between the two ends. The CDR3 contains 14 residues. This chain's CDR3 is CASSSRGSGDIQYF. In DNA, the CDR3 is TGTGCCAGCAGCTCCCGGGGGTCGGGGGACATTCAGTACTTC.

The V and J genes are TRBV5-1 and TRBJ1-4, with 8 bases aligning to TRBD1. The CDR3 spans 18 residues. The germline CDR1 and CDR2 sequences are SGHRS and YFSETQ. The junction had 12 bases not matched to a gene; V was cut back by 5 bases and J by 0 bases. The CDR3 loop reads CASSRRTGNTPTNEKLFF. CDR3 coding DNA: TGCGCCAGCAGTCGGCGGACAGGGAACACCCCAACTAATGAAAAACTGTTTTTT.

The chain joins TRBV2 to TRBJ2-5; 12 bases line up with TRBD2. The CDR3 is 16 residues long. Germline lookup yields CDR1 SNHLY and CDR2 FYNNEI. V was clipped by 7 bases and J by 4 bases; unmatched bases: 10. The CDR3 sequence is CASTTLLAGGGETQYF. The CDR3 DNA sequence: TGTGCCAGCACTACGCTCCTAGCGGGGGGGGGAGAGACCCAGTACTTC. Full variable domain (rest looked up from reference TRBV2 and TRBJ2-5): EPEVTQTPSHQVTQMGQEVILRCVPISNHLYFYWYRQILGQKVEFLVSFYNNEISEKSEIFDDQFSVERPDGSNFTLKIRSTKLEDSAMYFCASTTLLAGGGETQYFGPGTRLLVL.

This chain links TRBV5-4 with TRBJ2-5, with 7 positions matching TRBD1. The CDR3 has 13 amino acids. V shed 0 bases, J shed 7 bases, and the junction held 3 bases outside the gene matches. The V gene's germline CDR1 is SGHNT and CDR2 YYREEE (reference sequence). The CDR3 nucleotides read TGTGCCAGCAGCTTGGCAGGGGGTGGGACCCAGTACTTC. Translation: CASSLAGGGTQYF.

V and J are TRBV7-9 and TRBJ2-7, with D possibly being TRBD2 (5 bases). Germline V gene sequence: CDR1 SEHNR, CDR2 FQNEAQ (reference sequence). The CDR3 extends over 14 amino acids. V was pared by 3 bases and J by 0 bases, with 9 bases between. The CDR3 region has the DNA TGTGCCAGCAGCTTTTTTGGGAGCTCCTACGAGCAGTACTTC. Protein sequence: CASSFFGSSYEQYF. The full variable domain, its missing parts supplied by reference TRBV7-9 and TRBJ2-7, is DTGVSQNPRHKITKRGQNVTFRCDPISEHNRLYWYRQTLGQGPEFLTYFQNEAQLEKSRLLSDRFSAERPKGSFSTLEIQRTEQGDSAMYLCASSFFGSSYEQYFGPGTRLTVT.

The rearrangement uses TRBV11-2 and TRBJ2-7; 10 positions agree with TRBD1. The V gene's germline CDR1 is SGHAT and CDR2 FQNNGV. The CDR3 contains 15 residues. The J segment lost 1 base and the V segment lost 7 bases, leaving 7 bases of the junction unmatched. The CDR3 DNA sequence: TGTGCCAGCACCGCCGGGACAGGGGCTTCCTACGAGCAGTACTTC. Protein product: CASTAGTGASYEQYF.

This clone was detected once. The rearrangement links TRBV6-5 to TRBJ2-1, with 7 bases lining up with TRBD1. Germline trimming cut 6 bases from V and 6 bases from J; bases unmatched to any gene: 2. This CDR3 comprises 12 residues. Germline V gives CDR1 MNHEY, CDR2 SVGAGI. CDR3 amino acids: CASRRGPNEQFF. As DNA, the CDR3 is TGTGCCAGCAGAAGGGGGCCCAATGAGCAGTTCTTC.

This chain joins TRBV20-1 and TRBJ1-1; D ambiguous. CDR1 is DFQATT and CDR2 is SNEGSKA in the germline V gene (reference sequence). CDR3 length equals 11 residues. Trimming pared 8 bases from V and 7 bases from J, leaving 14 bases between. The CDR3 loop is CSWCSPYEAFF. The CDR3 coding sequence is TGCAGTTGGTGTAGCCCTTATGAAGCTTTCTTT.

The chain recombines TRBV3-1 (or the pseudogene TRBV3-2) with TRBJ2-1; no reliable D call. This CDR3 is built from 13 residues. V dropped 6 bases and J dropped 4 bases, with 10 bases sitting between them. CDR1 and CDR2 (germline): LGHDT, YNNKEL (reference sequence). CDR3: CASSLPGYNEQFF. In nucleotides, the CDR3 is TGTGCCAGCAGTCTGCCCGGGTACAATGAGCAGTTCTTC.

The V and J genes are TRBV7-9 and TRBJ1-2, with TRBD1 matching 7 bases. Germline V CDR1 and CDR2: SEHNR, FQNEAQ (reference sequence). The CDR3 is 16 amino acids. V shed 3 bases and J 0 bases; nucleotides not matched to a gene: 7. CDR3 coding DNA: TGTGCCAGCAGCTTGGGACAGACTCCAGCTAACTATGGCTACACCTTC. It codes for CASSLGQTPANYGYTF. The variable domain in full, with the rest retrieved from reference TRBV7-9 and TRBJ1-2, is DTGVSQNPRHKITKRGQNVTFRCDPISEHNRLYWYRQTLGQGPEFLTYFQNEAQLEKSRLLSDRFSAERPKGSFSTLEIQRTEQGDSAMYLCASSLGQTPANYGYTFGSGTRLTVV.

This chain joins TRBV27 and TRBJ1-3, with D possibly being TRBD1 (6 bases). Germline V gives CDR1 MNHEY, CDR2 SMNVEV (reference sequence). The CDR3 is made up of 16 amino acids. Trimming shortened V by 5 bases and J by 3 bases, and 17 bases separated the two germline ends. The CDR3 sequence is CASSVNGGQYGNTIYF. The CDR3 DNA sequence: TGTGCCAGCAGTGTAAACGGGGGGCAGTATGGAAACACCATATATTTT.

The chain joins TRBV3-1 (or the pseudogene TRBV3-2) to TRBJ2-7, with 12 bases aligning to TRBD2. Germline V lookup: CDR1 LGHDT, CDR2 YNNKEL (reference sequence). V was clipped by 8 bases and J by 3 bases; unmatched bases: 8. CDR3 size: 15 residues. CDR3 nucleotide sequence: TGTGCCAGCGGACGGCTAGCGGGGGGGGGCTACGAGCAGTACTTC. Its translation is CASGRLAGGGYEQYF.

The genes are TRBV6-5 and TRBJ2-3, with D hard to call. In germline, CDR1 is MNHEY, CDR2 SVGAGI. V was clipped by 8 bases and J by 5 bases, with 11 bases between them. CDR3 length equals 12 residues. CDR3 sequence reads: CASVRQLDTQYF. Written as DNA, the CDR3 is TGTGCCAGCGTCAGACAATTAGATACGCAGTATTTT.

The chain combines TRBV9 with TRBJ2-5; 13 nucleotides match TRBD2. J lost 1 base, V lost 4 bases, and 4 bases had no gene match. CDR3 length: 16 residues. Germline values: CDR1 SGDLS, CDR2 YYNGEE. CDR3 residues: CASSPTSGGAQETQYF. The CDR3 coding sequence is TGTGCCAGCAGCCCTACTAGCGGGGGGGCCCAAGAGACCCAGTACTTC.

The chain combines TRBV2 with TRBJ2-1; TRBD2 agrees at 11 bases. The V gene's germline CDR1 is SNHLY and CDR2 FYNNEI. Trimming removed 6 bases from V and 2 bases from J; junction bases left unmatched: 3. This CDR3 region has 15 residues. CDR3 amino acids: CASRELAGAYNEQFF. Here the CDR3 DNA reads TGTGCCAGCAGAGAACTAGCGGGGGCCTACAATGAGCAGTTCTTC.

Note on this clone: Its ends do not fully match the called genes, so a read error is possible. This chain connects TRBV7-2 to TRBJ1-2; tentative D call: TRBD1 (6 bases). Germline CDR1 SGHTA, CDR2 FQGNSA. This CDR3 region has 15 residues. CDR3 region: CASSLDVRDKYGYTF. CDR3 sequence (DNA): TGTGCCAGCAGTTTAGATGTCAGGGACAAGTATGGCTACACCTTC.

The chain employs TRBV23-1 and TRBJ1-5; D gene unclear. TRBV23-1 is given ORF status, its function remaining uncertain. The CDR3 is made up of 13 amino acids. Trimming took 8 bases from V and 0 from J, leaving 8 bases between them. The CDR3 is CASAMNSNQPQHF. For the CDR3, the DNA is TGCGCCAGCGCGATGAATAGCAATCAGCCCCAGCATTTT.

The gene calls are TRBV19 and TRBJ2-7; D is perhaps TRBD1 (6 bases). Trimming pared 6 bases from V and 2 bases from J, leaving 14 bases between. Germline CDR1 reads LNHDA; CDR2 reads SQIVND (reference sequence). This CDR3 is 14 amino acids long. CDR3 coding DNA: TGTGCCAGTAGGAAACAGGGTTCGGCCTACGAGCAGTACTTC. It yields the protein CASRKQGSAYEQYF.

The J gene is TRBJ1-2, the V gene TRBV6-5; D perhaps matches TRBD1 (5 bases). The CDR3 is 13 residues long. Germline CDR1 is MNHEY and CDR2 is SVGAGI. V lost 6 bases and J lost 3, with 11 bases in between. CDR3 in DNA: TGTGCCAGCAGAGTCGGGACTGACTATGGCTACACCTTC. Its protein is CASRVGTDYGYTF.

The chain uses TRBV10-3 and TRBJ2-5; TRBD2 is a possible D gene (5 bases). Trimming stripped 10 bases from V and 9 bases from J, with 18 bases between. Germline V gene sequence: CDR1 ENHRY, CDR2 SYGVKD. This CDR3 spans 12 amino acids. The CDR3: CATRGPRGPQYF. CDR3 DNA: TGTGCCACCCGAGGCCCCCGCGGGCCCCAGTACTTC.

The rearrangement joins TRBV10-3 to TRBJ1-1; a weak D match, TRBD1 (5 bases). The V gene's germline CDR1 is ENHRY and CDR2 SYGVKD. The germline V and J ends were trimmed by 5 bases and 3 bases, with 13 bases remaining between them. This CDR3 has 14 residues. The CDR3 reads CAISTSGGDTEAFF. The CDR3, as DNA: TGTGCCATCAGTACCTCGGGGGGGGACACTGAAGCTTTCTTT.